Following are 20 T cell receptor beta chains from one sample sequenced in a study of shared clonotypes between healthy human individuals. The protocol was immunoSEQ multiplex PCR, while the TCRdb copy is restricted to in-frame clones and leaves out a portion. This table holds approximately 1.4 million clones, around 98% found once. The specimen was naive CD4+ T cells sorted from blood. Subset meaning: CD45RA+ positively selected. The receptors come from a man aged 25-45 years in good health.

V usage is TRBV30 and J usage is TRBJ2-1, with D tentatively TRBD1 (5 bases). V was clipped by 3 bases and J by 2 bases, with 20 bases between them. Germline CDR1 reads GTSNPN; CDR2 reads SVGIG (reference sequence). The CDR3 has 17 residues. As DNA, the CDR3 is TGTGCCTGGAGCCCTACCCGGGTTACAGGTCCCTACAATGAGCAGTTCTTC. Translating it yields CAWSPTRVTGPYNEQFF. Based on the CDR3 plus reference TRBV30 and TRBJ2-1, the full variable domain is SQTIHQWPATLVQPVGSPLSLECTVEGTSNPNLYWYRQAAGRGLQLLFYSVGIGQISSEVPQNLSASRPQDRQFILSSKKLLLSDSGFYLCAWSPTRVTGPYNEQFFGPGTRLTVL.

The rearrangement uses TRBV6-1 and TRBJ2-7, with 7 bases identical to TRBD1. The CDR3 runs 13 residues. Germline values: CDR1 MNHNS, CDR2 SASEGT. The V gene end was trimmed by 7 bases and the J gene end by 3 bases; junction bases not matched to a gene: 6. CDR3 nucleotides: TGTGCCAGCACCAAGAACAGGGGCTACGAGCAGTACTTC. Amino acids: CASTKNRGYEQYF.

The gene calls are TRBV6-4 and TRBJ1-4, with TRBD1 identical over 9 bases. Per the germline V gene, CDR1 is MRHNA and CDR2 is SNTAGT. V gave up 3 bases and J gave up 8 bases; unmatched junction bases: 7. The CDR3 is 15 amino acids. The CDR3 is CASSESGTGGEKLFF. For the CDR3, the DNA is TGTGCCAGCAGTGAGTCGGGAACAGGGGGCGAAAAACTGTTTTTT.

The genes are TRBV29-1 and TRBJ2-7; D might be TRBD1 (5 bases). Trimming left V 5 bases short and J 0 bases short, with 5 bases between. The germline CDR1 and CDR2 sequences are SQVTM and ANQGSEA. This CDR3 region has 11 residues. This chain's CDR3 is CSVTGSYEQYF. As DNA, the CDR3 is TGCAGCGTTACAGGCTCCTACGAGCAGTACTTC.

V is TRBV2 and J is TRBJ2-4; D remains unclear. Germline V gene sequence: CDR1 SNHLY, CDR2 FYNNEI. Trimming took 7 bases from V and 1 from J, leaving 11 bases between them. This CDR3 is 14 amino acids long. CDR3: CASKTNWAKNIQYF. Here the CDR3 DNA reads TGTGCCAGCAAAACAAATTGGGCCAAAAACATTCAGTACTTC.

The V and J genes are TRBV28 and TRBJ2-2; D gene unclear. CDR3 length: 12 amino acids. The V end lost 7 bases, the J end lost 0 bases, and 3 bases lay between the germline ends. The germline V gene has CDR1 MDHEN and CDR2 SYDVKM. CDR3 sequence (DNA): TGTGCCAGCAATCCGAACACCGGGGAGCTGTTTTTT. It yields the protein CASNPNTGELFF.

The V gene is TRBV14, the J gene TRBJ2-7; 11 positions match TRBD2. Germline CDR1 and CDR2: SGHDN and FVKESK. This CDR3 region has 19 residues. With 4 bases clipped from V and 5 bases from J, the junction kept 19 bases outside the gene matches. The CDR3 DNA reads as TGTGCCAGCAGCCGAGGGGGACTAGCGGCCGGATACTGGATCCACGAGCAGTACTTC. Its protein is CASSRGGLAAGYWIHEQYF.

The chain joins TRBV7-2 to TRBJ2-1; TRBD1 or TRBD2 may be the D gene (6 bases each). The CDR3 contains 14 residues. With 1 base removed from V and 6 bases from J, the gap between germline ends came to 10 bases. Germline V CDR1 and CDR2: SGHTA, FQGNSA. CDR3 in amino acids: CASSLEGGGNEQFF. Here the CDR3 DNA reads TGTGCCAGCAGCTTAGAGGGGGGCGGCAATGAGCAGTTCTTC.

The chain couples TRBV2 to TRBJ2-3; D is possibly TRBD1 or TRBD2 (5 bases each). This CDR3 has 14 residues. Germline V gene sequence: CDR1 SNHLY, CDR2 FYNNEI. V lost 6 bases to trimming and J lost 2 bases, with 12 bases between them. This CDR3 reads CASRAGTITDTQYF. In DNA, the CDR3 is TGTGCCAGCAGAGCCGGGACCATCACAGATACGCAGTATTTT.

V gene TRBV18 combines with J gene TRBJ2-1, with 12 bases matching TRBD2. CDR1 is KGHSH and CDR2 is LQKENI in the germline V gene. V lost 1 base, J lost 6 bases, and 7 bases stayed unmatched. The CDR3 has 17 residues. CDR3 DNA: TGTGCCAGCTCACCACGAGCTAGCGGGAGGGCGGGCAATGAGCAGTTCTTC. Protein product: CASSPRASGRAGNEQFF.

This chain links TRBV5-1 with TRBJ2-3; TRBD2 matches at 13 bases. Trimming removed 3 bases from V and 0 bases from J; junction bases left unmatched: 4. Germline V lookup: CDR1 SGHRS, CDR2 YFSETQ. The CDR3 runs to 17 residues. For the CDR3, the DNA is TGCGCCAGCAGCTGGGGACTAGCGGGGATTAGCACAGATACGCAGTATTTT. Translating it yields CASSWGLAGISTDTQYF. Using reference TRBV5-1 and TRBJ2-3 for the parts outside the CDR3, the full variable domain is KAGVTQTPRYLIKTRGQQVTLSCSPISGHRSVSWYQQTPGQGLQFLFEYFSETQRNKGNFPGRFSGRQFSNSRSEMNVSTLELGDSALYLCASSWGLAGISTDTQYFGPGTRLTVL.

V is TRBV6-5 and J is TRBJ2-1, with D possibly being TRBD1 or TRBD2 (6 bases each). Looked up from germline, CDR1 is MNHEY and CDR2 is SVGAGI. This CDR3 region has 13 residues. Trimming cost V 1 base and J 7 bases, with 8 bases left between them. In nucleotides, the CDR3 is TGTGCCAGCAGTTACTTAGGGGGGAATGAGCAGTTCTTC. Its protein is CASSYLGGNEQFF.

The chain couples TRBV4-3 to TRBJ1-4, with D unclear. Germline assignment: CDR1 LGHNA and CDR2 YSLEER. The CDR3 length is 17 residues. V lost 3 bases, J lost 0 bases, and 14 bases lay in between. The CDR3 region is CASSQDPGLSTNEKLFF. The CDR3 DNA is TGCGCCAGCAGCCAGGATCCGGGCCTATCAACTAATGAAAAACTGTTTTTT.

This chain links TRBV4-3 with TRBJ1-5; D uncertain. The CDR3 spans 15 residues. The germline CDR1 and CDR2 sequences are LGHNA and YSLEER. Trimming left V 0 bases short and J 1 base short, with 7 bases between. DNA of the CDR3: TGCGCCAGCAGCCAAGATTTCGACAGCAATCAGCCCCAGCATTTT. Translated, it gives CASSQDFDSNQPQHF.

J is TRBJ1-3 and V is TRBV5-1; possible D gene TRBD1, 5 bases. This CDR3 contains 14 residues. Germline-derived CDR1 and CDR2 are SGHRS and YFSETQ. The V and J ends lost 4 bases and 2 bases respectively, with 10 bases between them. The CDR3 nucleotides read TGCGCCAGCAGCGCCGGGACTCCTGGAAACACCATATATTTT. Translating gives CASSAGTPGNTIYF.

The chain carries TRBV28 and TRBJ2-2; a weak D match, TRBD2 (6 bases). V was pared by 3 bases and J by 3 bases, with 14 bases between. Germline CDR1 and CDR2: MDHEN and SYDVKM. This CDR3 comprises 16 residues. The CDR3 DNA is TGTGCCAGCAGTTTTCGTCGCCGGGAGTACACCGGGGAGCTGTTTTTT. It specifies CASSFRRREYTGELFF.

This chain joins TRBV5-8 and TRBJ1-1; 7 nucleotides line up with TRBD1. The CDR3 consists of 15 residues. V trimming: 0 bases; J trimming: 5 bases; junction bases outside the gene matches: 7. Germline lookup yields CDR1 SGHTS and CDR2 YDEGEE. DNA of the CDR3: TGTGCCAGCAGCTTGGGGGGACAGATTCGTACTGAAGCTTTCTTT. Residues: CASSLGGQIRTEAFF.

The chain has TRBV6-6 and TRBJ2-2; D unclear. Trimming stripped 11 bases from V and 7 bases from J, with 11 bases between. CDR1 and CDR2 from the germline V gene are MNHNY and SVGAGI (reference sequence). The CDR3 is made up of 11 amino acids. CDR3 loop: CAVVGYGELFF. The DNA for the CDR3 is TGTGCCGTCGTGGGGTACGGGGAGCTGTTTTTT.

The chain couples TRBV4-2 to TRBJ2-1, with D possibly being TRBD2 (5 bases). V was trimmed by 4 bases and J by 3 bases, leaving 10 bases between them. Per germline, CDR1 LGHNA and CDR2 YNFKEQ. This CDR3 has 14 amino acids. The CDR3 DNA is TGTGCCAGCAGCCGTGGGGAGTACTACAATGAGCAGTTCTTC. It is translated as CASSRGEYYNEQFF.

The CDR3 protein is CAISEGLSGYTDTQYF. CDR3 nucleotide sequence: TGTGCCATCAGTGAAGGGCTGAGCGGGTACACAGATACGCAGTATTTT. V and J are TRBV10-3 and TRBJ2-3, with D tentatively TRBD2 (6 bases). CDR1 is ENHRY and CDR2 is SYGVKD in the germline V gene. V was trimmed by 3 bases and J by 2 bases, leaving 15 bases between them. The CDR3 loop spans 16 amino acids.